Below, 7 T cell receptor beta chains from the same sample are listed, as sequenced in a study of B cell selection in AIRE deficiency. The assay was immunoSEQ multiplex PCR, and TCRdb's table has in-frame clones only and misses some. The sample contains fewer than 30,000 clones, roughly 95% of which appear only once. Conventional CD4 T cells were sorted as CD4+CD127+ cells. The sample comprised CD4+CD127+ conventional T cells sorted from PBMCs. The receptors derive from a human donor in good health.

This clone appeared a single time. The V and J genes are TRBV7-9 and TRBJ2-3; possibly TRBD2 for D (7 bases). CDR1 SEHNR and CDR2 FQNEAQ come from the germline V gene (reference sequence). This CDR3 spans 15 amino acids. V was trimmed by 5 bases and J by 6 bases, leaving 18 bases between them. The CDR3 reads CASSARGGAPDTQYF. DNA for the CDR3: TGTGCCAGCAGCGCCAGGGGAGGGGCTCCGGATACGCAGTATTTT.

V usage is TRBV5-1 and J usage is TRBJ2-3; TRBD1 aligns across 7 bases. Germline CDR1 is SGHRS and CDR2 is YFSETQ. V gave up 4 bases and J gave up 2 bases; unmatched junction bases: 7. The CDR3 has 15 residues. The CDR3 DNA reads TGCGCCAGCAGCCCCGGGACAGCATACACAGATACGCAGTATTTT. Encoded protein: CASSPGTAYTDTQYF.

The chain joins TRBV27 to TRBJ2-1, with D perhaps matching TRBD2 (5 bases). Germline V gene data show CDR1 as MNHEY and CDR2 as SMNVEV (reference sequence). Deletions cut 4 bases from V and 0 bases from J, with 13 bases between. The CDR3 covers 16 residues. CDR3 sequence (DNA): TGTGCCAGCAGTTCTCCCCTGGGGAGCTCCTACAATGAGCAGTTCTTC. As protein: CASSSPLGSSYNEQFF.

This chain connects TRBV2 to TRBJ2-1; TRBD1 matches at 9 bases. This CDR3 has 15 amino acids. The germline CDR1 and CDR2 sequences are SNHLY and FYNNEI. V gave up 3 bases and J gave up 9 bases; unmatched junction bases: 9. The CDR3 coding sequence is TGTGCCAGCAGTGAGGGGGAGGGACAGGGTCTTGAGCAGTTCTTC. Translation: CASSEGEGQGLEQFF. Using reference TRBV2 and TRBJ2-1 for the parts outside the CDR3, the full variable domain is EPEVTQTPSHQVTQMGQEVILRCVPISNHLYFYWYRQILGQKVEFLVSFYNNEISEKSEIFDDQFSVERPDGSNFTLKIRSTKLEDSAMYFCASSEGEGQGLEQFFGPGTRLTVL.

The CDR3, as DNA: TGTGCCAGCAGCCCACTAGCGGGTAATACGGCAGATACGCAGTATTTT. Translation: CASSPLAGNTADTQYF. V is TRBV14 and J is TRBJ2-3; 9 nucleotides match TRBD2. The CDR3 is 16 amino acids. CDR1 is SGHDN, CDR2 FVKESK, per germline. V was pared by 4 bases and J by 4 bases, with 9 bases of the junction left unmatched. Drawing the rest from reference TRBV14 and TRBJ2-3, the complete variable domain is EAGVTQFPSHSVIEKGQTVTLRCDPISGHDNLYWYRRVMGKEIKFLLHFVKESKQDESGMPNNRFLAERTGGTYSTLKVQPAELEDSGVYFCASSPLAGNTADTQYFGPGTRLTVL.

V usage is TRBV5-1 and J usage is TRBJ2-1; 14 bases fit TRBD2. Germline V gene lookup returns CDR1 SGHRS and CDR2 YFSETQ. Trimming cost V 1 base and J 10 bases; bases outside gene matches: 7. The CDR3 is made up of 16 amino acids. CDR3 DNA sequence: TGCGCCAGCAGCTTGTTTGGACTAGCGGGAGGTGGAGAGCAGTTCTTC. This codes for CASSLFGLAGGGEQFF.

CDR3 DNA sequence: TGTGCCAGCAGGGCCACAGGGTGGGGGGCAATGGGGACTGAAGCTTTCTTT. Translating gives CASRATGWGAMGTEAFF. This chain links TRBV27 with TRBJ1-1; D is possibly TRBD1 (6 bases). CDR1 is MNHEY and CDR2 is SMNVEV in the germline V gene (reference sequence). CDR3 size: 17 residues. V lost 6 bases to trimming and J lost 5 bases, with 25 bases between them.